This paragraph covers one T cell receptor beta chain sequence. The data are from a study of blood T cell repertoires in COVID-19. Background on the study: Both acute and convalescent COVID-19 samples were obtained from the United States, Italy and Spain.

The J segment lost 7 bases and the V segment lost 1 base, leaving 9 bases of the junction unmatched. From germline, CDR1 is SGHRS and CDR2 YFSETQ. The CDR3 sequence is 17 residues long. Per the authors' pipeline: Estimation of nucleated cell counts relied on the amplification of reference gene primers. The repertoire was sequenced with immunoSEQ multiplex PCR; TCRdb's copy has only in-frame clones and lacks some. V and J calls plus clone size are reproduced from that table; the DNA served to infer D and trimming. The table has more than 85,000 clones, around nine tenths seen once. The chain recombines TRBV5-1 with TRBJ2-2; 11 bases agree with TRBD2. Sample: peripheral blood. This sequence was found in a man aged 50-59 years with COVID-19, enrolled during active disease. The CDR3 DNA reads as TGCGCCAGCAGCTTGTACGGTAGCGGGGGGGCCTTCGGGGAGCTGTTTTTT. Encoded protein: CASSLYGSGGAFGELFF.